Listed here is a single TCR beta chain. Its antigen is still unknown. No base quality information exists; no much larger clone differs at one position. The data originate from a study of T-cell memory formation after mild COVID-19 (dated by TCRdb to about 2021). For the wider study: Most TCR sequence clusters were specific to one of the two donors. The cohort comprised two young, previously healthy adult volunteers, one female and one male. T-cell clones expanding and contracting after mild COVID-19 in a couple of donors were tracked by longitudinal TCRalpha and TCRbeta repertoire sequencing.

Counted from cysteine to phenylalanine, this CDR3 has 18 amino acids. The retained sequence is limited to the CDR3, 54 bases, with the frame set at the first base. Trimming accounts for 5 bases at V and 0 bases at J, while the number of junction bases matched to no gene is 5. CDR1 and CDR2 are drawn from the germline V gene: MNHEY, SVGAGI. Sequencing was carried out with an Illumina NovaSeq 6000. TCRalpha and TCRbeta cDNA libraries were built by 5'RACE with constant-segment primers, adding sample barcodes and unique molecular identifiers. RNA was extracted from every sample with Trizol reagent. The libraries were amplified in two PCR steps, and the second step added a second sample barcode and Illumina TruSeq adapters. Sequencing of libraries was performed on an Illumina NovaSeq with 2 x 150 bp paired-end reads. The paper's data handling went like this. The reads were demultiplexed and collapsed into UMI-guided consensus sequences using migec v1.2.7. Using mixcr v2.1.11, UMI consensuses were aligned to TRA and TRB V and J templates and then assembled into clonotypes. Expanded or contracted clonotypes were those called significant by both edgeR and NoisET, with noise models trained on biological replicates. For edgeR calls, the thresholds were a false discovery rate-adjusted p below 0.01 and a log2 fold-change of 1. As an exploratory analysis of dynamics, max-normalized trajectories of the 1000 most abundant clonotypes were examined by PCA with hierarchical clustering. Separately sequenced CD4+ and CD8+ repertoires were used to assign the CD4 or CD8 phenotype of responding clones. The public reads were quality trimmed at Q25 with fastp and then assembled into clones with MiXCR by TCRdb, keeping productive beta chains. Each entry merges the rows of one CDR3 protein and shows their most common DNA and genes. The V and J calls come from TCRdb's annotation, not from the publication. The sample yields about 560,000 distinct CDR3 sequences; less than 25% were counted once. The ten most abundant clones make up 7.5% to 9.5% of the sample.

Ficoll-Paque density gradient centrifugation was the method used to isolate PBMCs. General conclusions and limits of the study: Clones that contracted from day 15 to 85 showed balanced CD4/CD8 phenotypes, whereas a second wave of clones that expanded from day 15 to 37 leaned towards CD4+. Only a couple of mild cases were covered by the study, and larger cohorts that include severe cases with pre-infection samples were considered necessary. The second-wave clones that peaked on day 37 were not confirmed to be SARS-CoV-2 specific. Contracting CD4+ clones appeared mostly in the CM and EM memory subsets, whereas CD8+ clones were enriched in EMRA. Some responding clones were found in pre-infection memory, which suggests that pre-existing cross-reactive memory T cells took part in the SARS-CoV-2 response.

Recombination linked TRBV6-5 to TRBJ2-1, and TRBD2 aligns with 15 junction nucleotides. Material: PBMCs or a T cell subset sorted from them (not recorded which). The receptor was derived from an adult woman who had mild COVID-19 (a few samples of this study predate the infection). The sample titles of this study are shuffled in the database, so cell type and time point are left out; the donor was told from shared clones. The encoded CDR3 is CASSQGLAGGSSYNEQFF. The sequenced DNA is TGTGCCAGCAGTCAGGGACTAGCGGGGGGAAGCTCCTACAATGAGCAGTTCTTC.